What follows are 30 T cell receptor beta chains derived from one specimen sequenced in a study of T cell changes during pregnancy in multiple sclerosis. Here immunoSEQ multiplex PCR was the method, and the copy in TCRdb shows in-frame clones only, minus some. The table has 45,000 to 70,000 clones, 92% seen once. Specimen: CD4+ T cells from peripheral blood mononuclear cells, collected after pregnancy. These receptors all stem from a female donor with multiple sclerosis, enrolled in a pregnancy study.

The V gene is TRBV11-2, the J gene TRBJ1-4; TRBD1 matches at 10 bases. V shed 4 bases, J shed 8 bases, and the junction held 19 bases outside the gene matches. The CDR3 is made up of 19 amino acids. Germline V gives CDR1 SGHAT, CDR2 FQNNGV. The CDR3, as DNA: TGTGCCAGCAGCTCCTTTGACAGGGGGCAACAGGTTTTTGGGGAAAAACTGTTTTTT. Translating it yields CASSSFDRGQQVFGEKLFF.

The V and J genes are TRBV4-1 and TRBJ2-3; the match to TRBD2 covers 15 bases. V trimming: 3 bases; J trimming: 4 bases; junction bases outside the gene matches: 11. This CDR3 is 19 amino acids long. Germline assignment: CDR1 MGHRA and CDR2 YSYEKL. The chain's CDR3 is CASSQVRGLAGGVSDTQYF. CDR3 nucleotides: TGCGCCAGCAGCCAGGTCCGGGGACTAGCGGGGGGTGTGTCAGATACGCAGTATTTT.

Only one count was recorded for this clone. This rearrangement joins TRBV7-6 to TRBJ2-1; TRBD2 agrees at 8 bases. The CDR3 runs 19 residues. Germline lookup yields CDR1 SGHVS and CDR2 FNYEAQ. V lost 1 base and J lost 7; bases outside the gene matches: 18. CDR3 protein: CASSLGRGGSGGPGNEQFF. CDR3 nucleotide sequence: TGTGCCAGCAGCTTAGGGCGTGGGGGGAGCGGGGGACCAGGGAATGAGCAGTTCTTC.

This chain connects TRBV19 to TRBJ1-2, with D tentatively TRBD1 (5 bases). Trimming took 6 bases from V and 0 from J, leaving 8 bases between them. The CDR3 is 13 amino acids. The germline V gene has CDR1 LNHDA and CDR2 SQIVND (reference sequence). CDR3 sequence (DNA): TGTGCCAGTAGCCAGACAGCTAACTATGGCTACACCTTC. It specifies CASSQTANYGYTF. Complete variable domain (other parts from reference TRBV19 and TRBJ1-2): DGGITQSPKYLFRKEGQNVTLSCEQNLNHDAMYWYRQDPGQGLRLIYYSQIVNDFQKGDIAEGYSVSREKKESFPLTVTSAQKNPTAFYLCASSQTANYGYTFGSGTRLTVV.

V and J are TRBV6-1 and TRBJ2-5; possible D gene TRBD1, 6 bases. The V gene lost 3 bases and the J gene lost 5 bases, with 16 bases spanning the gap. CDR1 MNHNS and CDR2 SASEGT come from the germline V gene. The CDR3 has 15 residues. For the CDR3, the DNA is TGTGCCAGCAGTGAGGAAACAGGGATCGGGGAGACCCAGTACTTC. It codes for CASSEETGIGETQYF.

V gene TRBV30 combines with J gene TRBJ2-1; 15 positions agree with TRBD2. V gave up 2 bases and J gave up 10 bases; unmatched junction bases: 6. The germline V gene encodes CDR1 GTSNPN and CDR2 SVGIG (reference sequence). CDR3 length equals 15 residues. CDR3 protein: CAWSYGLAGGGEQFF. CDR3 DNA: TGTGCCTGGAGTTATGGACTAGCGGGGGGGGGAGAGCAGTTCTTC.

The V and J genes are TRBV4-3 and TRBJ2-7; D unresolved. Trimming took off 0 bases at V and 4 bases at J, with 7 bases between the two ends. This CDR3 comprises 13 residues. Germline CDR1 reads LGHNA; CDR2 reads YSLEER. This CDR3 reads CASSQDVGYEQYF. The CDR3 DNA follows: TGCGCCAGCAGCCAAGATGTCGGTTACGAGCAGTACTTC.

V and J are TRBV7-2 and TRBJ2-7; maybe TRBD1 (5 bases). V lost 4 bases and J 5 bases, leaving 18 bases between the germline ends. CDR3 length: 15 amino acids. Germline assignment: CDR1 SGHTA and CDR2 FQGNSA. The CDR3 sequence is CASSSQGNRLNEQYF. The CDR3 DNA sequence: TGTGCCAGCAGCTCGCAGGGAAATAGGCTCAACGAGCAGTACTTC.

V is TRBV2 and J is TRBJ1-1; D not resolved. Germline values: CDR1 SNHLY, CDR2 FYNNEI. The V and J ends lost 5 bases and 4 bases respectively, with 5 bases between them. The CDR3 has 11 residues. The chain's CDR3 is CASSFGTEAFF. The CDR3 bases are TGTGCCAGCAGTTTCGGCACTGAAGCTTTCTTT.

This chain connects TRBV7-3 to TRBJ2-7, with D maybe TRBD1 (6 bases). CDR1 is SGHTA, CDR2 FQGTGA, per germline. V was cut by 2 bases and J by 0 bases, with 8 bases left in between. This CDR3 has 14 amino acids. CDR3 protein: CASSLGDTSYEQYF. The CDR3 DNA reads as TGTGCCAGCAGCTTAGGGGACACCTCCTACGAGCAGTACTTC.

This chain joins TRBV7-2 and TRBJ1-2; 9 bases fit TRBD1. The CDR3 runs 15 residues. J was trimmed by 5 bases and V by 4 bases; bases with no gene match: 8. Germline CDR1 SGHTA, CDR2 FQGNSA. In DNA, the CDR3 is TGTGCCAGCAGCTCCTGGGACAGGGCATTATATGGCTACACCTTC. This gives the protein CASSSWDRALYGYTF.

This sequence joins TRBV6-1 and TRBJ2-1; the D is unclear. Germline-derived CDR1 and CDR2 are MNHNS and SASEGT. The CDR3 covers 14 residues. With 7 bases removed from V and 4 bases from J, the gap between germline ends came to 14 bases. In DNA, the CDR3 is TGTGCCAGCAACCCTAGTCTGTATTACAATGAGCAGTTCTTC. It is translated as CASNPSLYYNEQFF.

This rearrangement joins TRBV6-6 to TRBJ2-1; TRBD1 might be the D (5 bases). CDR1 and CDR2 (germline): MNHNY, SVGAGI (reference sequence). This CDR3 comprises 11 residues. Trimming removed 2 bases from V and 9 bases from J, with 5 bases in between. CDR3 in amino acids: CASSYRGEQFF. The CDR3 nucleotides read TGTGCCAGCAGTTACAGGGGTGAGCAGTTCTTC.

The gene calls are TRBV20-1 and TRBJ2-3, with D unresolved. The CDR3 spans 10 residues. V was trimmed by 6 bases and J by 5 bases, leaving 6 bases between them. The germline gives CDR1 DFQATT, CDR2 SNEGSKA (reference sequence). CDR3 loop: CSARIDTQYF. The CDR3 nucleotides read TGCAGTGCGCGGATAGATACGCAGTATTTT.

The V and J genes are TRBV6-1 and TRBJ2-6; D unresolved. Trimming took off 3 bases at V and 2 bases at J, with 11 bases between the two ends. Germline V gene data show CDR1 as MNHNS and CDR2 as SASEGT. This CDR3 is built from 16 residues. The CDR3 DNA sequence: TGTGCCAGCAGTGACTTAAGCAGGCCTGGGGCCAACGTCCTGACTTTC. Encoded protein: CASSDLSRPGANVLTF.

This rearrangement joins TRBV27 to TRBJ1-3; D is undetermined. The CDR3 covers 16 residues. From germline, CDR1 is MNHEY and CDR2 SMNVEV (reference sequence). Trimming took off 5 bases at V and 0 bases at J, with 14 bases between the two ends. In DNA, the CDR3 is TGTGCCAGCAGTGCCCACTACGATAACTCTGGAAACACCATATATTTT. Its protein product is CASSAHYDNSGNTIYF.

The chain is built from TRBV30 and TRBJ1-1, with D perhaps matching TRBD1 (6 bases). V was trimmed by 4 bases and J by 7 bases, leaving 13 bases between them. Germline loops: CDR1 GTSNPN, CDR2 SVGIG (reference sequence). This CDR3 spans 12 amino acids. The CDR3 DNA follows: TGTGCCTGGACGCAGGGGCGGAATGAAGCTTTCTTT. It codes for CAWTQGRNEAFF.

V and J are TRBV7-3 and TRBJ1-2, with a possible D match to TRBD1 (5 bases). CDR1 is SGHTA and CDR2 is FQGTGA in the germline V gene. V was shortened by 2 bases and J by 0 bases, with 10 bases between the two germline ends. This CDR3 is built from 15 residues. DNA for the CDR3: TGTGCCAGCAGCTTATCCGGGACTGCTAACTATGGCTACACCTTC. It specifies CASSLSGTANYGYTF.

This chain uses TRBV30 with TRBJ1-2; 9 bases agree with TRBD1. V was clipped by 2 bases and J by 8 bases; unmatched bases: 6. Germline loops: CDR1 GTSNPN, CDR2 SVGIG (reference sequence). CDR3 length: 13 residues. The CDR3 protein is CAWSMGQGEGYTF. CDR3 sequence (DNA): TGTGCCTGGAGTATGGGACAGGGAGAAGGCTACACCTTC.

This rearrangement joins TRBV19 to TRBJ2-7; a possible D gene is TRBD1 (6 bases). CDR3 size: 14 residues. Trimming removed 4 bases from V and 4 bases from J, with 14 bases in between. Germline V gene data show CDR1 as LNHDA and CDR2 as SQIVND (reference sequence). CDR3 DNA sequence: TGTGCCAGTAGTACCGGGACATTAAAGTACGAGCAGTACTTC. Translating it yields CASSTGTLKYEQYF.

The chain couples TRBV2 to TRBJ1-1, with D perhaps matching TRBD1 (6 bases). The CDR3 sequence is 13 residues long. Trimming pared 5 bases from V and 5 bases from J, leaving 12 bases between. Germline lookup yields CDR1 SNHLY and CDR2 FYNNEI. The CDR3 sequence: CASSRRQGTEAFF. CDR3 coding DNA: TGTGCCAGCAGTCGACGCCAGGGGACTGAAGCTTTCTTT.

V usage is TRBV6-6 and J usage is TRBJ1-6; tentative D call: TRBD1 (6 bases). The V gene's germline CDR1 is MNHNY and CDR2 SVGAGI (reference sequence). The CDR3 covers 15 residues. The ends were cut back, 0 bases at V and 9 bases at J, with 12 bases in the middle. The CDR3 sequence is CASSYSDSPSSPLHF. DNA of the CDR3: TGTGCCAGCAGTTACTCGGACAGTCCAAGTTCACCCCTCCACTTT.

The chain carries TRBV9 and TRBJ2-7; D perhaps matches TRBD2 (5 bases). V was trimmed by 2 bases and J by 3 bases, leaving 12 bases between them. The germline V gene has CDR1 SGDLS and CDR2 YYNGEE. CDR3 length equals 14 residues. The CDR3 reads CASSVTAGNYEQYF. The CDR3 region has the DNA TGTGCCAGCAGCGTCACCGCCGGGAACTACGAGCAGTACTTC.

The chain has TRBV10-2 and TRBJ1-6, with 8 bases fitting TRBD1. Germline V gene lookup returns CDR1 WSHSY and CDR2 SAAADI. The CDR3 runs to 16 residues. Trimming at V came to 4 bases and at J to 7 bases, leaving 9 bases not matched to a gene. The CDR3 nucleotides are TGCGCCAGCAGTGCCCTACGGGACAGGTCCAATTCACCCCTCCACTTT. Its translation: CASSALRDRSNSPLHF.

J is TRBJ1-1 and V is TRBV7-3; 8 bases fit TRBD1. This CDR3 spans 12 amino acids. The trim removed 5 bases at V and 8 bases at J, leaving 4 bases unmatched. Per germline, CDR1 SGHTA and CDR2 FQGTGA. DNA for the CDR3: TGTGCCAGCAGCGAGACAGGGGCCGAAGCTTTCTTT. It encodes CASSETGAEAFF.

The V call is TRBV6-1, the J call TRBJ2-1, with a tentative D call TRBD1 (5 bases). CDR1 and CDR2 (germline): MNHNS, SASEGT. V was pared by 11 bases and J by 9 bases, with 20 bases between. The CDR3 consists of 13 residues. The CDR3 reads CAFSPAPGFEQFF. The CDR3 region has the DNA TGTGCCTTCTCCCCCGCGCCAGGGTTTGAGCAGTTCTTC.

This sequence joins TRBV19 and TRBJ2-1; a weak D match, TRBD2 (6 bases). The length of the CDR3 is 14 residues. Germline V lookup: CDR1 LNHDA, CDR2 SQIVND (reference sequence). V was cut by 4 bases and J by 4 bases, with 11 bases left in between. The CDR3 protein is CASSRGVVYNEQFF. CDR3 DNA: TGTGCCAGTAGTAGGGGGGTAGTATACAATGAGCAGTTCTTC.

The chain recombines TRBV19 with TRBJ1-5, with no clear D. The CDR3 is 13 residues long. Trimming took 7 bases from V and 5 from J, leaving 12 bases between them. Germline assignment: CDR1 LNHDA and CDR2 SQIVND (reference sequence). In DNA form, the CDR3 reads TGTGCCAGTATTCCCGGGAGGGATCAGCCCCAGCATTTT. Translating gives CASIPGRDQPQHF.

This clone has only a few counts. The chain combines TRBV11-2 with TRBJ2-2, with 14 bases aligning to TRBD2. The germline CDR1 and CDR2 sequences are SGHAT and FQNNGV. With V trimmed by 8 bases and J by 4 bases, 12 bases remained unmatched. This CDR3 has 18 residues. The CDR3 DNA sequence: TGTGCCAGCTTGGGGGGACTAGCGGGAGCCCGGGGCACCGGGGAGCTGTTTTTT. Residues: CASLGGLAGARGTGELFF.

This chain uses TRBV5-5 with TRBJ1-6; tentatively, D is TRBD1 (6 bases). V was trimmed by 4 bases and J by 5 bases, leaving 16 bases between them. The CDR3 sequence is 16 residues long. Germline lookup yields CDR1 SGHKS and CDR2 YYEKEE (reference sequence). The CDR3 bases are TGTGCCAGCAGCCCCCCGCCGACAGGAAATAATTCACCCCTCCACTTT. It is translated as CASSPPPTGNNSPLHF. Full variable domain (remainder filled in from reference TRBV5-5 and TRBJ1-6): DAGVTQSPTHLIKTRGQQVTLRCSPISGHKSVSWYQQVLGQGPQFIFQYYEKEERGRGNFPDRFSARQFPNYSSELNVNALLLGDSALYLCASSPPPTGNNSPLHFGNGTRLTVT.